Included here is one T cell receptor beta chain sequence, with context. Original analysis: Reference gene primer amplification in the assay estimated nucleated cell counts. Some clones are missing from TCRdb's copy, which holds only in-frame ones; the method was immunoSEQ multiplex PCR. The DNA was the basis for D and trimming; V, J and clone size are from that table. Of about 140,000 clones detected, 88% appear once; the ten largest clones hold 2.5%. Enrollment of patients from Seattle took place during active infection, with longitudinal follow-up. The ends lost 4 bases at V and 3 bases at J; junction bases unmatched: 6. The CDR3 is 16 amino acids. The germline gives CDR1 SGHRS, CDR2 YFSETQ. The data were obtained in a study of blood T cell repertoires in COVID-19. Study-level background: PBMCs, B-cell-depleted T cells, or T cells were the source of the cDNA or gDNA that made up the material.

The receptor was derived from a human donor with COVID-19, enrolled during active disease. The donor label of this sample is uncertain. The sequenced material came from peripheral blood. The gene calls are TRBV5-1 and TRBJ2-1; 11 bases are a match to TRBD2. The chain's CDR3 is CASSLDLAGGYNEQFF. CDR3 bases: TGCGCCAGCAGCCTCGACCTAGCGGGAGGCTACAATGAGCAGTTCTTC. The variable domain in full, completed from reference TRBV5-1 and TRBJ2-1, reads KAGVTQTPRYLIKTRGQQVTLSCSPISGHRSVSWYQQTPGQGLQFLFEYFSETQRNKGNFPGRFSGRQFSNSRSEMNVSTLELGDSALYLCASSLDLAGGYNEQFFGPGTRLTVL.